The sequence of this T cell receptor (beta chain) was determined in a study of monozygotic twins with inflammatory bowel disease. For each CDR3 protein, TCRdb gives one entry from its re-call of the 5' RACE reads, without DNA. This listing includes more than 300,000 distinct CDR3 sequences. Study results and caveats: Patient repertoire variability may have increased through differing immunosuppressive treatments. A reduction in TCRbeta diversity (inverse Simpson) was seen in IBD patients relative to healthy co-twins. Support was lacking for any single strong IBD-associated signal or clonotype.

In the case of this clonotype: Its antigen is unidentified.

Blood samples measuring roughly 2.3 ml were taken per donor. The receptor was isolated from a human donor with ulcerative colitis or Crohn's disease, or a healthy co-twin of an affected twin (not recorded which). What was sequenced was blood.

This CDR3 reads CASSFIGDEQYF. The chain links TRBV12-3 or TRBV12-4 to TRBJ2-7. There are 12 residues in the CDR3.